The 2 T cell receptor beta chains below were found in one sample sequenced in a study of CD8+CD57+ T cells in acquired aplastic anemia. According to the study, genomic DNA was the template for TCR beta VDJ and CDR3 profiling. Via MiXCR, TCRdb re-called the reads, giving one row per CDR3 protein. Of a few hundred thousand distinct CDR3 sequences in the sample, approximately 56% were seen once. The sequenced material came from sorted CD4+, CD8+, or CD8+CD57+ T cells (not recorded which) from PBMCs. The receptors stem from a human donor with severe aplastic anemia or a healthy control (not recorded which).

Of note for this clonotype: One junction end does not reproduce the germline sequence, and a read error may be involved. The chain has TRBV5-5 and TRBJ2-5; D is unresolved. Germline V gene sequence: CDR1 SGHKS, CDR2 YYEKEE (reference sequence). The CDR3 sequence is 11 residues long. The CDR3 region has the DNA TGTGCCAGCAGCTTGGAGGAGACCCAGCACTTC. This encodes CASSLEETQHF.

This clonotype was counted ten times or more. DNA of the CDR3: TGTGCCAGCAGTGGCGATAGCGGGGGGCCCTACAATGAGCAGTTCTTC. Translated, it gives CASSGDSGGPYNEQFF. The V call is TRBV6-4, the J call TRBJ2-1; 10 positions match TRBD2. The CDR3 sequence is 16 residues long. Trimming took 4 bases from V and 2 from J; bases not matched to a gene: 5. CDR1 is MRHNA, CDR2 SNTAGT, per germline.